This TCR beta chain appears in the sequencing data of a study of shared clonotypes between healthy human individuals. The germline V and J ends were trimmed by 0 bases and 4 bases, with 7 bases remaining between them. From germline, CDR1 is GTSNPN and CDR2 SVGIG (reference sequence). This CDR3 is built from 13 residues. As to this clone: The same CDR3 also results from other DNA sequences found in this sample.

Here immunoSEQ multiplex PCR was the method, and the copy in TCRdb shows in-frame clones only, minus some. Of millions of clones detected, roughly 96% appear once; the ten largest clones hold more than 0.1%. The rearrangement uses TRBV30 and TRBJ2-1; D is perhaps TRBD1 (5 bases). Sequenced material: naive CD4+ T cells sorted from blood. Noted subset: CD45RA+ positively selected. The sequence was obtained from a man between 18 and 29 years old in good health. The CDR3 nucleotides are TGTGCCTGGAGTGTAAACAGGTACAATGAGCAGTTCTTC. Translating it yields CAWSVNRYNEQFF.